What follows is one TCR beta chain and its context. Its antigen is not identified. This CDR3 region has 17 residues. Germline V CDR1 and CDR2: SGHKS, YYEKEE (reference sequence). The V end was cut by 3 bases, the J end by 5 bases, with 24 bases between. Amplified TCR beta CDR3 regions came from RNA transcripts. TCR CDR3 underwent first-round RT-PCR with the HTBI primer set. Using its own MiXCR run on the multiplex PCR reads, TCRdb lists one record per CDR3 protein. The sample includes 700,000 to 950,000 distinct CDR3 sequences, under 45% of them seen just once. The data are from a study of T cells in Graves' hyperthyroidism and ophthalmopathy. Study findings and constraints: Model output signaled ophthalmopathy a median approximately six months ahead of onset.

Sequenced sample: blood. The origin of this receptor is a woman aged 40 to 50 with Graves' hyperthyroidism. J is TRBJ2-7 and V is TRBV5-5; maybe TRBD2 (6 bases). The CDR3 DNA sequence: TGTGCCAGCAGCTCCCGTGTCATGAGCAGGGAGGCGCACGAGCAGTACTTC. Protein sequence: CASSSRVMSREAHEQYF.